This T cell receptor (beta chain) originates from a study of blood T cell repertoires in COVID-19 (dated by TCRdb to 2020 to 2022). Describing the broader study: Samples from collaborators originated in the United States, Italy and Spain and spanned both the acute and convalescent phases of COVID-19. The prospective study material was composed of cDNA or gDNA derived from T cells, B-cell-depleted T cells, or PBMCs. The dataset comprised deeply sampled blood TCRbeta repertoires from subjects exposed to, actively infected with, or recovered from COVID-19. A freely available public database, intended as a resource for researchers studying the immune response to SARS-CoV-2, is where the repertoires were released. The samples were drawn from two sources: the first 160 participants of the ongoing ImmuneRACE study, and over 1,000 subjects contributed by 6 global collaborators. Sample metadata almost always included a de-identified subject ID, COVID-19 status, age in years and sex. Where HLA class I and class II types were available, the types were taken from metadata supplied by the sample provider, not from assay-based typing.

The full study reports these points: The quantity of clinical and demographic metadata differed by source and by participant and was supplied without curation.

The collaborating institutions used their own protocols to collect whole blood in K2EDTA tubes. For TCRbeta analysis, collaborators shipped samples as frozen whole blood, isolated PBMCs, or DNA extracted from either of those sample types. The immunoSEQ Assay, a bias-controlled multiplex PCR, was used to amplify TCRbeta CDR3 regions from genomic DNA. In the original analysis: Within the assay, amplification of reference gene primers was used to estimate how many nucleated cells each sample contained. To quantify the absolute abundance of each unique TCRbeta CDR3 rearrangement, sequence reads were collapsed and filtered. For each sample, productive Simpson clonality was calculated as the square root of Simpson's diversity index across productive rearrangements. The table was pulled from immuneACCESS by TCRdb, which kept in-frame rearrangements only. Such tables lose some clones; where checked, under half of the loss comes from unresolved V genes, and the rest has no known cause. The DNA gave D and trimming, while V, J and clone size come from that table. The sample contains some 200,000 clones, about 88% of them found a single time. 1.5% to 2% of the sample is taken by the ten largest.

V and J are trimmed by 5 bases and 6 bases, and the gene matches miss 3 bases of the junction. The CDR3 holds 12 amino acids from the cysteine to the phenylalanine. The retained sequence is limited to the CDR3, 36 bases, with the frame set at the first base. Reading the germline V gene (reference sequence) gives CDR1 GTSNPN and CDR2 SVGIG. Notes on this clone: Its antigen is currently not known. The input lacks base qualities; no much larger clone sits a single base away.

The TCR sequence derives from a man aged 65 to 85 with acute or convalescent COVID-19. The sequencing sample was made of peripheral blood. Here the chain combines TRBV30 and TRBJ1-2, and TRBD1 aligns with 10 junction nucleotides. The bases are TGTGCCTGGGACAGGGGGCGGAATGGCTACACCTTC. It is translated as CAWDRGRNGYTF.